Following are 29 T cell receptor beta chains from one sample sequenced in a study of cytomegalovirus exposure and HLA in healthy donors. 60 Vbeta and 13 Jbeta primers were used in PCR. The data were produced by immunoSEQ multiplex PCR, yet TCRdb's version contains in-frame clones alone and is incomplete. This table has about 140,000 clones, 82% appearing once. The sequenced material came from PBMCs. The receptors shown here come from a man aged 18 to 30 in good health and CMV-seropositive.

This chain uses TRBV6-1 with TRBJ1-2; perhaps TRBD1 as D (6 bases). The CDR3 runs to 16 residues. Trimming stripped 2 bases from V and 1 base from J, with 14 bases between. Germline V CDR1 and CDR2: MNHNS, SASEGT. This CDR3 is CASSEQGNSFNYGYTF. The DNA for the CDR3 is TGTGCCAGCAGTGAACAGGGGAACTCTTTTAACTATGGCTACACCTTC.

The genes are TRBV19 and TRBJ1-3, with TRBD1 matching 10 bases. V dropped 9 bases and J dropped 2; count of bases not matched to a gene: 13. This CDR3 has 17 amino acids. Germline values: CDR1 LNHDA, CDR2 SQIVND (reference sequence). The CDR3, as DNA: TGTGCCAGCCGGGACAGGGGAGACCCGGGAGCTGGAAACACCATATATTTT. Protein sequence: CASRDRGDPGAGNTIYF. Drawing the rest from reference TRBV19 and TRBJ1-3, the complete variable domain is DGGITQSPKYLFRKEGQNVTLSCEQNLNHDAMYWYRQDPGQGLRLIYYSQIVNDFQKGDIAEGYSVSREKKESFPLTVTSAQKNPTAFYLCASRDRGDPGAGNTIYFGEGSWLTVV.

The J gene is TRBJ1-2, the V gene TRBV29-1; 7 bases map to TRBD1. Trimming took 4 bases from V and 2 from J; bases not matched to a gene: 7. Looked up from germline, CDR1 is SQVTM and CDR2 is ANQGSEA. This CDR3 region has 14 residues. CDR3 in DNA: TGCAGCGTTGCCCCCAGGGGGGAAAACTATGGCTACACCTTC. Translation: CSVAPRGENYGYTF. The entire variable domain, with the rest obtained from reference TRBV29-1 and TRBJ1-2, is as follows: SAVISQKPSRDICQRGTSLTIQCQVDSQVTMMFWYRQQPGQSLTLIATANQGSEATYESGFVIDKFPISRPNLTFSTLTVSNMSPEDSSIYLCSVAPRGENYGYTFGSGTRLTVV.

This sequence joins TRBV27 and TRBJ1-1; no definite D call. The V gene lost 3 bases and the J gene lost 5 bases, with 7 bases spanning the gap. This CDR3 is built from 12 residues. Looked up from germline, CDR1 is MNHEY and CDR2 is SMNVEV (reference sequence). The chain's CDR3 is CASSFAETEAFF. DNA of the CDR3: TGTGCCAGCAGTTTTGCGGAAACTGAAGCTTTCTTT.

CDR3 sequence: CASSPGGVGEKLFF. In nucleotides, the CDR3 is TGTGCCAGCAGCCCTGGGGGGGTTGGCGAAAAACTGTTTTTT. The chain is built from TRBV28 and TRBJ1-4; possibly TRBD1 for D (5 bases). V gave up 6 bases and J gave up 8 bases, with 16 bases separating them. The CDR3 extends over 14 amino acids. From germline, CDR1 is MDHEN and CDR2 SYDVKM.

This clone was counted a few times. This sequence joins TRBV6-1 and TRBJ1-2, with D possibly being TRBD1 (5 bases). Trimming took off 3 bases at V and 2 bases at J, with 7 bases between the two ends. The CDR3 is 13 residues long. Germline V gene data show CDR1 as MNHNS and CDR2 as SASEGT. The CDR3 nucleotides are TGTGCCAGCAGTGATTCAGGGAACTATGGCTACACCTTC. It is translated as CASSDSGNYGYTF.

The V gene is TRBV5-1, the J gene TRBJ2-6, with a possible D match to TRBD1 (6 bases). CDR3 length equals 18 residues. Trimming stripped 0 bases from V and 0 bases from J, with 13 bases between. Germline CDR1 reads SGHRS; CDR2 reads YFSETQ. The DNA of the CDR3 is TGCGCCAGCAGCTTGGTAACAGGGCCCGTCTCTGGGGCCAACGTCCTGACTTTC. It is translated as CASSLVTGPVSGANVLTF.

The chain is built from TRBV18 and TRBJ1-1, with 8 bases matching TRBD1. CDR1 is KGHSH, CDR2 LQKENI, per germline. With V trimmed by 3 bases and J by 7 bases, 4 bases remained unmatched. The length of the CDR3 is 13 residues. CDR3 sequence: CASSPDRDNEAFF. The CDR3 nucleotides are TGTGCCAGCTCACCGGACAGGGATAATGAAGCTTTCTTT.

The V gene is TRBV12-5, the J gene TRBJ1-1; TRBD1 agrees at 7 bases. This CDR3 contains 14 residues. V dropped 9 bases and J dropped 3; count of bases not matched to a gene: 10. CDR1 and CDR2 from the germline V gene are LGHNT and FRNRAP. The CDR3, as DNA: TGTGCTAGCAACAACGACAGGGAGGACACTGAAGCTTTCTTT. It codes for CASNNDREDTEAFF.

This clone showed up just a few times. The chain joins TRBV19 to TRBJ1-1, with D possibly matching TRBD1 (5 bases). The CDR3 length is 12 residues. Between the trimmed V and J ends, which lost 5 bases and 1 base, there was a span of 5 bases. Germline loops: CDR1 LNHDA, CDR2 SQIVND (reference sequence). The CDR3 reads CASSGANTEAFF. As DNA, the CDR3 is TGTGCCAGTAGTGGGGCGAACACTGAAGCTTTCTTT.

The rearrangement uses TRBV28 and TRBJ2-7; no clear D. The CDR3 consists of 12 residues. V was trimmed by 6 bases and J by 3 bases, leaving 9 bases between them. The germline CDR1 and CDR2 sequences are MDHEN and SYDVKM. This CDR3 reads CASRLGNYEQYF. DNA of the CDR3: TGTGCCAGCAGGTTGGGCAACTACGAGCAGTACTTC.

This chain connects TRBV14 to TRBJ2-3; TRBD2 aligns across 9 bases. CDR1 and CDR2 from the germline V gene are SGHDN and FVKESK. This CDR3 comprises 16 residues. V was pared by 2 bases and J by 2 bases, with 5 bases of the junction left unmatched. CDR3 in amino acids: CASSQQAGGITDTQYF. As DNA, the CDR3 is TGTGCCAGCAGCCAACAAGCGGGGGGTATCACAGATACGCAGTATTTT.

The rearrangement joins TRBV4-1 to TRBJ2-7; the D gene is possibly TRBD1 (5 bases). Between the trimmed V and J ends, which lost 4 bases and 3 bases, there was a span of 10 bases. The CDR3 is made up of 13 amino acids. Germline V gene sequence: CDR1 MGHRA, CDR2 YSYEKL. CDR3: CASSPPRDYEQYF. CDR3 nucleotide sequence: TGCGCCAGCAGCCCCCCCAGGGACTACGAGCAGTACTTC.

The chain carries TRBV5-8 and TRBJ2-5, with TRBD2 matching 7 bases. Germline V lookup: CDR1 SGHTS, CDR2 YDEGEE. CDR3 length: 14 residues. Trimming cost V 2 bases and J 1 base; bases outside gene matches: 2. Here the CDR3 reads CASSFLAVQETQYF. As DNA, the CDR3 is TGTGCCAGCAGCTTCCTAGCGGTCCAAGAGACCCAGTACTTC. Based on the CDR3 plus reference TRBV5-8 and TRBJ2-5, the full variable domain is EAGVTQSPTHLIKTRGQQATLRCSPISGHTSVYWYQQALGLGLQFLLWYDEGEERNRGNFPPRFSGRQFPNYSSELNVNALELEDSALYLCASSFLAVQETQYFGPGTRLLVL.

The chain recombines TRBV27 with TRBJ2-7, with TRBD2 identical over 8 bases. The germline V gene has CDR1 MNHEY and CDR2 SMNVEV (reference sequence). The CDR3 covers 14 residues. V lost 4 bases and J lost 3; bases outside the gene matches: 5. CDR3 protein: CASSWRTSGYEQYF. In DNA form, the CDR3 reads TGTGCCAGCAGTTGGAGAACTAGCGGCTACGAGCAGTACTTC.

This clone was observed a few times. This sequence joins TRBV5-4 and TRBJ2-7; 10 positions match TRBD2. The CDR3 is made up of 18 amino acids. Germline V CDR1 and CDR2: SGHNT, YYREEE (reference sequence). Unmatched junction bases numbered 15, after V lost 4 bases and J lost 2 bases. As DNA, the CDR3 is TGTGCCAGCAGCATGGACGTGGGGACTAGCGCACAGACCTACGAGCAGTACTTC. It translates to CASSMDVGTSAQTYEQYF.

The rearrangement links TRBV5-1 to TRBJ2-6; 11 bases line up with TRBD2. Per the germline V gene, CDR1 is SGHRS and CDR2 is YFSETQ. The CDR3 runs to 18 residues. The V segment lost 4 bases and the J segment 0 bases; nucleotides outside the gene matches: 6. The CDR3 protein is CASSPGTSGNSGANVLTF. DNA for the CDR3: TGCGCCAGCAGCCCTGGGACTAGCGGAAACTCTGGGGCCAACGTCCTGACTTTC. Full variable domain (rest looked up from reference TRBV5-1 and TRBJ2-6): KAGVTQTPRYLIKTRGQQVTLSCSPISGHRSVSWYQQTPGQGLQFLFEYFSETQRNKGNFPGRFSGRQFSNSRSEMNVSTLELGDSALYLCASSPGTSGNSGANVLTFGAGSRLTVL.

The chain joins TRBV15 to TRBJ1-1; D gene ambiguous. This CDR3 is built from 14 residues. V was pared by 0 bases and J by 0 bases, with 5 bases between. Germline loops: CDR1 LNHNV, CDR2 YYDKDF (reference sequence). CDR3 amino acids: CATSRDGVNTEAFF. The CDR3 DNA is TGTGCCACCAGCAGAGACGGGGTGAACACTGAAGCTTTCTTT.

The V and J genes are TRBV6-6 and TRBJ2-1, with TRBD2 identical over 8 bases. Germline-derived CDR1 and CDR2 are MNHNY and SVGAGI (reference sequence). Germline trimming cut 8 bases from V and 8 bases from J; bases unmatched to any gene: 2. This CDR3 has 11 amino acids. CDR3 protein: CASGLAHEQFF. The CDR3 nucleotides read TGTGCCAGCGGACTAGCCCATGAGCAGTTCTTC.

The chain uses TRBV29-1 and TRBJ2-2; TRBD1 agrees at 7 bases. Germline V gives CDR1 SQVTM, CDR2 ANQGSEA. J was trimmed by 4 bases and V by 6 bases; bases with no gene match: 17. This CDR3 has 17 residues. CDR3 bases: TGCAGCGTCGTCCCACATACAGGGGAGATTGGCACCGGGGAGCTGTTTTTT. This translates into CSVVPHTGEIGTGELFF.

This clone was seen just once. The CDR3 coding sequence is TGCAGTGCTAGCTACCAGGCCGCTTTCTTT. Translation: CSASYQAAFF. The J gene is TRBJ1-1, the V gene TRBV20-1; D uncertain. Trimming pared 3 bases from V and 11 bases from J, leaving 10 bases between. The germline V gene encodes CDR1 DFQATT and CDR2 SNEGSKA (reference sequence). The CDR3 contains 10 residues.

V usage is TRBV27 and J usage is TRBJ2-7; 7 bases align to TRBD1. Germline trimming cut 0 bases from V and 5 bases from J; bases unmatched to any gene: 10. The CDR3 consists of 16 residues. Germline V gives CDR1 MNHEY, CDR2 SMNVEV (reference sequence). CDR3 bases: TGTGCCAGCAGTTTATCCGAGGGACAGAGGCTCCACGAGCAGTACTTC. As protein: CASSLSEGQRLHEQYF.

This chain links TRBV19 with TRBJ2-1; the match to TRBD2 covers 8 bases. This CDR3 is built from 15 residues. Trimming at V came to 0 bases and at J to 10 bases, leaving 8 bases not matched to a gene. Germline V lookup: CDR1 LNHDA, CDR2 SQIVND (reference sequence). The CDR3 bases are TGTGCCAGTAGTATAGAGGGTAGCGGGGACTGGGAGCAGTTCTTC. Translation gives CASSIEGSGDWEQFF.

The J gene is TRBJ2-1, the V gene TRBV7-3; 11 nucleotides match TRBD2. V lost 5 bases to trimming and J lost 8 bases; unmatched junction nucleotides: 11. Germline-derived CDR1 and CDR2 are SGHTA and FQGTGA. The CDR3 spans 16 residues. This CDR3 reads CASSIAGTSGGDEQFF. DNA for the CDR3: TGTGCCAGCAGCATCGCCGGGACTAGCGGCGGCGATGAGCAGTTCTTC. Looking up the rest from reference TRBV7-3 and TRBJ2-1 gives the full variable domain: GAGVSQTPSNKVTEKGKYVELRCDPISGHTALYWYRQSLGQGPEFLIYFQGTGAADDSGLPNDRFFAVRPEGSVSTLKIQRTERGDSAVYLCASSIAGTSGGDEQFFGPGTRLTVL.

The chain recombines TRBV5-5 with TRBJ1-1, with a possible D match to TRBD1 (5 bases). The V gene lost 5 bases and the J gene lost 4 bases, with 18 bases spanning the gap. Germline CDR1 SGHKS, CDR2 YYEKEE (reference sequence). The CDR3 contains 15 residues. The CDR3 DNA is TGTGCCAGCAGTGTTTTGATGGGTAGGGGCACTGAAGCTTTCTTT. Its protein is CASSVLMGRGTEAFF.

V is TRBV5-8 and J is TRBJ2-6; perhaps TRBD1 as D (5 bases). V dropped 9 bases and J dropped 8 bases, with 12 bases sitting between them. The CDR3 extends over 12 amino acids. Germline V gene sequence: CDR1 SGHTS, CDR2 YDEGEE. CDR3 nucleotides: TGTGCCATCCTGACAGTACCCAACGTCCTGACTTTC. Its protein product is CAILTVPNVLTF.

Written as DNA, the CDR3 is TGCGCCAGCAGCCAAAGTCGGGTCGGCGAGCAGTACTTC. Its translation: CASSQSRVGEQYF. This chain uses TRBV4-1 with TRBJ2-7; unclear D gene. The CDR3 runs 13 residues. Germline loops: CDR1 MGHRA, CDR2 YSYEKL. V was shortened by 2 bases and J by 6 bases, with 11 bases between the two germline ends.

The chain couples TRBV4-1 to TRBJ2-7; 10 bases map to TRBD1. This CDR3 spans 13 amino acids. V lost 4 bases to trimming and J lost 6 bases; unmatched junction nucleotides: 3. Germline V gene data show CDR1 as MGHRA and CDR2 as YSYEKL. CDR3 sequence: CASSRDRGAEQYF. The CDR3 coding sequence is TGCGCCAGCAGCCGGGACAGGGGAGCCGAGCAGTACTTC.

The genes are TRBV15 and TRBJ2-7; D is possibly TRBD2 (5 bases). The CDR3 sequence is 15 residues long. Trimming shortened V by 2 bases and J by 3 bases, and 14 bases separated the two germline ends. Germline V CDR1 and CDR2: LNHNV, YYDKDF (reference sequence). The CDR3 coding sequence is TGTGCCACCAGCAGATGGGGAGACTCCAGCTACGAGCAGTACTTC. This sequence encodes CATSRWGDSSYEQYF.